This T cell receptor (beta chain) was captured by sequencing in a study of control samples from healthy donors and cancer patients. The assay was immunoSEQ multiplex PCR, and TCRdb's table has in-frame clones only and misses some. The sample includes about 89,000 clones, around 86% of them seen just once. This receptor was taken from a man aged 30 to 45 in good health. Specimen: blood.

The CDR3 DNA reads TGTGCCAGTAGTGAGGACAGATTCAATCAGCCCCAGCATTTT. This gives the protein CASSEDRFNQPQHF. J is TRBJ1-5 and V is TRBV19, with D perhaps matching TRBD1 (6 bases). In germline, CDR1 is LNHDA, CDR2 SQIVND (reference sequence). This CDR3 spans 14 amino acids. The V and J ends lost 5 bases and 3 bases respectively, with 11 bases between them.